This entry concerns a single TCR beta chain. As yet, its antigen is unknown. This sample stems from a study of T cell repertoires in cytomegalovirus infection. TCRdb ran MiXCR on the reads and lists one entry per CDR3 protein. The table records some 900,000 distinct CDR3 sequences, about 30% of them present only once. Study-wide results and limits: In two of eight donors, the top clonotype was HLA-C-restricted CMV-specific.

This CDR3 is 14 amino acids long. Germline V lookup: CDR1 MDHEN, CDR2 SYDVKM. Trimming removed 3 bases from V and 4 bases from J, with 12 bases in between. The receptor was derived from a human donor in good health (CMV status not recorded). Some clones in this sample may be carry-over from other donors' samples. The gene calls are TRBV28 and TRBJ1-1, with unresolved D. The sequenced sample was cultured CD8+ T cells from PBMCs, obtained from culture after CMV antigen stimulation. CDR3 in amino acids: CASSFVRAGTEAFF. The CDR3 bases are TGTGCCAGCAGTTTTGTAAGAGCCGGCACTGAAGCTTTCTTT.